This T cell receptor (beta chain) was obtained from a study of patients and donors after allogeneic stem cell transplantation. Trimming cost V 0 bases and J 8 bases, with 9 bases left between them. Germline V gene lookup returns CDR1 KGHDR and CDR2 SFDVKD. CDR3 length: 14 residues. TCRdb re-called the RT-PCR reads with MiXCR, one entry per CDR3 protein. Of about a million distinct CDR3 sequences in the sample, roughly 17% were seen once. The TCR sequence derives from a human donor who was either an allogeneic HSCT recipient or a stem cell or donor lymphocyte infusion donor (not recorded which). It is not recorded whose cells these are; they may come from a transplant donor. Sequencing was done on a sample of blood, either unsorted or a sorted T cell fraction (not recorded which). The chain has TRBV24-1 and TRBJ2-2; D remains ambiguous. This CDR3 is CATSDLALLGELFF. CDR3 DNA sequence: TGTGCCACCAGTGATTTGGCGTTATTGGGGGAGCTGTTTTTT.